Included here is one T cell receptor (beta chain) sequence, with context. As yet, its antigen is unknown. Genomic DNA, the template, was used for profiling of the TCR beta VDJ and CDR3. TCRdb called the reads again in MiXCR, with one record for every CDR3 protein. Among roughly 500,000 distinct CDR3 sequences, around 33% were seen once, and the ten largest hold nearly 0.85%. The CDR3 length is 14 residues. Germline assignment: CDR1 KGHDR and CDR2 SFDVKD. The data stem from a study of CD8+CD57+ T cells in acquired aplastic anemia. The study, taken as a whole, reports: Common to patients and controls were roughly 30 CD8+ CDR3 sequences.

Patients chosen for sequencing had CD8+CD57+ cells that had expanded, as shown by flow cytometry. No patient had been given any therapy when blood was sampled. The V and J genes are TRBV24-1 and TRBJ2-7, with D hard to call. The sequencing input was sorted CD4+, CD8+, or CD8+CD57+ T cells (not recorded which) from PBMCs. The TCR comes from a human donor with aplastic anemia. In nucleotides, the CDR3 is TGTGGCAGCTCACCACGAGGCGGTTCATACGAGCAGTACTTC. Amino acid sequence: CGSSPRGGSYEQYF.